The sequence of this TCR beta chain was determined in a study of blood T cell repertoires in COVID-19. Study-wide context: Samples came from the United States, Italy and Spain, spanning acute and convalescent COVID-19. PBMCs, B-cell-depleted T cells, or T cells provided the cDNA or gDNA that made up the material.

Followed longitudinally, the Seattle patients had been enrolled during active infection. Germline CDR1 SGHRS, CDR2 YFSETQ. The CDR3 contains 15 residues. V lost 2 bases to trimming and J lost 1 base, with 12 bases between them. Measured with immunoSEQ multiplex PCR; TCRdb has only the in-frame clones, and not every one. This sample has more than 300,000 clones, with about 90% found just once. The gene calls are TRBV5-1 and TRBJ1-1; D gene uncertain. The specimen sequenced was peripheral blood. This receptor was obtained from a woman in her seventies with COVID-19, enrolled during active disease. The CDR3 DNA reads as TGCGCCAGCAGCTTTTTCGGGGATAAGAACACTGAAGCTTTCTTT. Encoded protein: CASSFFGDKNTEAFF.